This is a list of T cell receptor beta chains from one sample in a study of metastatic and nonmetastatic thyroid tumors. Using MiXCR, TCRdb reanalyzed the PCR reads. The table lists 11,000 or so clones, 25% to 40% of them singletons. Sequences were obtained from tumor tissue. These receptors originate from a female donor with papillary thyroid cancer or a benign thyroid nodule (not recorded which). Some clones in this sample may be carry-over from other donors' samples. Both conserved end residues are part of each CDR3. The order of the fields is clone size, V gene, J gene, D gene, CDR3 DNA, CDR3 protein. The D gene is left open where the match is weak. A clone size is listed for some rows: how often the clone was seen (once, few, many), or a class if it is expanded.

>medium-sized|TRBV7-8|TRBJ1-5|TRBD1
TGTGCCAGCAGCTTAGGACCGACAGGGAATCAGCCCCAGCATTTT
CASSLGPTGNQPQHF
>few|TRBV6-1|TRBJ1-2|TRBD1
TGTGCCAGCAGGGCCACAGGGGTGGGAAACTATGGCTACACCTTC
CASRATGVGNYGYTF
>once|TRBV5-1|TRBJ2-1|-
TGCGCCAGCAGCTTGTCCCGGATAGCGGCGGGCCAGGGTGAGCAGTTCTTC
CASSLSRIAAGQGEQFF
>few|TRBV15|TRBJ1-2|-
TGTGCCACCAGCAGCCTGCGCAGCTACTATGGCTACACCTTC
CATSSLRSYYGYTF
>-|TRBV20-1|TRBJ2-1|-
TGCAGTGCTAGCTCCCTTAGCTGGGCCTCCTACAATGAGCAGTTCTTC
CSASSLSWASYNEQFF
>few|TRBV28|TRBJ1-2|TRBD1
TGTGCCAGCAGTTCGACAGGGGACAATGGCTACACCTTC
CASSSTGDNGYTF
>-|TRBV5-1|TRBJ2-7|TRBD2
TGCGCCAGCAGCTTAGGACTAGCGGGATCCCCGGGTTGGGCGGAGCAGTACTTC
CASSLGLAGSPGWAEQYF
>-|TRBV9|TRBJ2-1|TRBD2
TGTGCCAGCGGGACTAGCGGGAGTCCGAGGGGTAATGAGCAGTTCTTC
CASGTSGSPRGNEQFF
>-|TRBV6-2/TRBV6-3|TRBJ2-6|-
TGTGCCAGCAGTTACTCAGGGGATTCTGGGGCCAACGTCCTGACTTTC
CASSYSGDSGANVLTF
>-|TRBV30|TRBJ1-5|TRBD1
TGTGCCTGGAGTGTTGGGGGGACAGGGAGGCAGCCCCAGCATTTT
CAWSVGGTGRQPQHF
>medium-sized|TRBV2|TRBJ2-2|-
TGTGCCAGCAGTGACCAATCAAACACCGGGGAGCTGTTTTTT
CASSDQSNTGELFF
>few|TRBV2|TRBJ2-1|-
TGTGCCAGCGGAGTGAGCCGCGACAATGAGCAGTTCTTC
CASGVSRDNEQFF
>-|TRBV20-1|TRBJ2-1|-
TGCAGTGCAGGGACTTCCTACAATGAGCAGTTCTTC
CSAGTSYNEQFF
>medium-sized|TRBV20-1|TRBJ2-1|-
TGCAGTGCTAGTGGCAGATACTCCTACAATGAGCAGTTCTTC
CSASGRYSYNEQFF
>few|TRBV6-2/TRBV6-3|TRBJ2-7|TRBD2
TGTGCCAGCAGTTACTCGGGCGGGAGCCTTAACAAGCAGTACTTC
CASSYSGGSLNKQYF
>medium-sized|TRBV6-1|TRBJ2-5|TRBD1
TGTGCCAGCAGTAGGGACAGGGGAGAGACCCAGTACTTC
CASSRDRGETQYF
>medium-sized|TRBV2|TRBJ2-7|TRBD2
TGTGCCAGCAAACCCGGGACTAGCGTTCTCGAGCAGTACTTC
CASKPGTSVLEQYF
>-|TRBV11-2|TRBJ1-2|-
TGTGCCAGCAGCTTAGTGGGAGGTTATGGCTACACCTTC
CASSLVGGYGYTF
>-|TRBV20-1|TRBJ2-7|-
TGCAGTGCCCTCCAGGGCTCAGGGGACGAGCAGTACTTC
CSALQGSGDEQYF
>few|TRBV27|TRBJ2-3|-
TGTGCCAGCAACGGGAATGGAGATACGCAGTATTTT
CASNGNGDTQYF
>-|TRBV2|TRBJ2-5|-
TGTGCCAGCAGACTCCCGGTGACACTAAACCAAGAGACCCAGTACTTC
CASRLPVTLNQETQYF
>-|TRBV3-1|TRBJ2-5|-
TGTGCCAGCAGCCAAGGCCATCAAGAGACCCAGTACTTC
CASSQGHQETQYF
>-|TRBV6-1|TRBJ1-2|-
TGTGCCGGCATGGGCTTTGACTATGGCTACACCTTC
CAGMGFDYGYTF
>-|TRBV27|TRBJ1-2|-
TGTGCCAGCAGTCAGACAGGCCTCTATGGCTACACCTTC
CASSQTGLYGYTF
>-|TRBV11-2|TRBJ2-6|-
TGTGCCAGCAGCTACACGGCAGGGGCTCCTTGGACCAACGTCCTGACTTTC
CASSYTAGAPWTNVLTF
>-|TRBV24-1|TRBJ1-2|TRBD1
TGTGCCACCAGTGACTGGGACAGGTCTGATGGCTACACCTTC
CATSDWDRSDGYTF
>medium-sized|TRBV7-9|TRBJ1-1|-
TGTGCCAGCAGCTTAGCGCTTAATACTAAAGCTTTCTTT
CASSLALNTKAFF
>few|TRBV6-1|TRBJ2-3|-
TGTGCCAGTATCGACCGGTTTGGGATCGGCACAGATACGCAGTATTTT
CASIDRFGIGTDTQYF
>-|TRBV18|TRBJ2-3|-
TGTGCCAGCTCACGAGGACCCCCGGATACGCAGTATTTT
CASSRGPPDTQYF
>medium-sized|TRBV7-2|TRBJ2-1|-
TGTGCCAGCAGCCCTGGTAGTGAGCAGTTCTTC
CASSPGSEQFF
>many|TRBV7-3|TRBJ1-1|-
TGTGCCAGCAGCTTGCAGGCGAACACTGAAGCTTTCTTT
CASSLQANTEAFF
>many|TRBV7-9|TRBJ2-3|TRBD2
TGTGCCAGCAGCTCTGCCCTAGCGGGGGGTCACACAGATACGCAGTATTTT
CASSSALAGGHTDTQYF
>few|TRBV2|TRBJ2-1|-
TGTGCAAGCATTGGACCTAACAAGGGAGCCAAGCAGTTCTTC
CASIGPNKGAKQFF
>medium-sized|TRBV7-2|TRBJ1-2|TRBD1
TGTGCCAGCGCAGTGGGACAGGCGGGTAATGGTGGCTACACCTTC
CASAVGQAGNGGYTF
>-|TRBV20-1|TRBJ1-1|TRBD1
TGCAGTGCCCACAGGGGGCGAAGTTTCGTCCCTGAAGCTTTCTTT
CSAHRGRSFVPEAFF
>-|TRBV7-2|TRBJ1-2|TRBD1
TGTGCCAGCAGCTTGGGGGGACAGGGGCCCGGTTACACCTTC
CASSLGGQGPGYTF
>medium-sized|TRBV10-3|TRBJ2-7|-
TGTGCCATCAGTAAGGACAGTTCGTGGTACGAGCAGTACTTC
CAISKDSSWYEQYF
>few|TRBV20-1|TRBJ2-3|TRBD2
TGCAGTGTGGCGGGGGGCTCCCACGAGGGGTTAACGCAGTATTTT
CSVAGGSHEGLTQYF
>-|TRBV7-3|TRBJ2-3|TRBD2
TGTGCCAGCAGCTTAACTCGGGGGACTAGCGGCACAGATACGCAGTATTTT
CASSLTRGTSGTDTQYF
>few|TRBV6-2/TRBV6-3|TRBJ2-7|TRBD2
TGTGCCAGCATTACCCGACTATCTAGCGGGAGACGTTACGAGCAGTACTTC
CASITRLSSGRRYEQYF
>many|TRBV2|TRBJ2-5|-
TGTGCCAGCAGTGATGAAGAGACCCAGTACTTC
CASSDEETQYF
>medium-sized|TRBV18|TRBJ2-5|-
TGTGCCAGCTCACCCCACAAGGGGGGAGGAGAGACCCAGTACTTC
CASSPHKGGGETQYF
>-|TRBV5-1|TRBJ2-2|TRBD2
TGCGCCAGCAGCTTGCGGTCTAGCGGGAACTCCGGGGAGCTGTTTTTT
CASSLRSSGNSGELFF
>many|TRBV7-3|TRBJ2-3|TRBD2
TGTGCCAGCAGCTTACATGGGGCGGGGGGGAGCACAGATACGCAGTATTTT
CASSLHGAGGSTDTQYF
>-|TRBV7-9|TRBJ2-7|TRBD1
TGTGCCAGCAGCCCAACCGGGACAGGGCTTAGGGAGCAGTACTTC
CASSPTGTGLREQYF
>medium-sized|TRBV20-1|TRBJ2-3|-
TGCAGTGCTAGAGGCTTCACAGATACGCAGTATTTT
CSARGFTDTQYF
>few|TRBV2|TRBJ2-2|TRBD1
TGTGCCAGCACCCGACAGGGATCCGGGGAGCTGTTTTTT
CASTRQGSGELFF
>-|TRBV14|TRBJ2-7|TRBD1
TGTGCCAGCATTTTAGGTAGCGGGACAGGGGATTACGAGCAGTACTTC
CASILGSGTGDYEQYF
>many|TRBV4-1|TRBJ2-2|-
TGCGCCAGCAGCCAAGGGGTAGTCACCGGGGAGCTGTTTTTT
CASSQGVVTGELFF